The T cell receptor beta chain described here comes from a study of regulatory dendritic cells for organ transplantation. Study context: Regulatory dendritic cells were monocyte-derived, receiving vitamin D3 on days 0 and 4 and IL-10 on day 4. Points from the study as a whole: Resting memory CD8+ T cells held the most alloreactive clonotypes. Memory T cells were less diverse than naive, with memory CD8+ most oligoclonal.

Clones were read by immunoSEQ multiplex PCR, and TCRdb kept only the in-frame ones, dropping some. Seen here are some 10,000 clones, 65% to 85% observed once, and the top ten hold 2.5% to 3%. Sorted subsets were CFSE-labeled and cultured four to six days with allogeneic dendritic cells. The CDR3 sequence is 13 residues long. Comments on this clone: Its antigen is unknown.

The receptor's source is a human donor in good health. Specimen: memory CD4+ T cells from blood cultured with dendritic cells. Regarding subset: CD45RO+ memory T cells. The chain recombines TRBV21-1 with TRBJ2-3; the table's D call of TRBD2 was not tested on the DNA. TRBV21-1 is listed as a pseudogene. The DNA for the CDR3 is TGTGCCAGCAGCAAATCCTCCGGGGATACGCAGTATTTT. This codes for CASSKSSGDTQYF.